Listed below are T cell receptor beta chains from one sample, sequenced in a study of T cell repertoires in cytomegalovirus infection. TCRdb reprocessed the reads via MiXCR and lists one record per CDR3 protein. The table has roughly 250,000 distinct CDR3 sequences, over 20% seen once; the top ten hold roughly 18%. What was sequenced was CD8+ T cells from PBMCs. Source of these receptors: a human donor in good health (CMV status not recorded). Some clones in this sample may be carry-over from other donors' samples. CDR3s leave out the opening cysteine and the closing phenylalanine or tryptophan. The order of the fields is clone size, V gene, J gene, CDR3 protein. The size of a clone is reported for some rows only, either as once, few or many, or as a class for expanded clones.

many	TRBV5-6	TRBJ1-2	ASSLWSDTYGYT
few	TRBV29-1	TRBJ2-1	SARLAGGQYNEQF
-	TRBV15	TRBJ2-1	ATSIMTGGNEQF
-	TRBV19	TRBJ2-1	ASSIGGTSGYNEQF
few	TRBV29-1	TRBJ1-4	SVGEGVGSNEKLF
-	TRBV19	TRBJ2-2	ATYRVTGELF
-	TRBV29-1	TRBJ2-1	SVEMASSFSYNEQF
few	TRBV18	TRBJ2-1	ASSRRGVLNNEQF
many	TRBV7-2	TRBJ2-7	ASSLTASMVEQY
-	TRBV6-2/TRBV6-3	TRBJ1-1	ASSYRDFEEAF
few	TRBV25-1	TRBJ1-1	ASSSSDSTTEAF
many	TRBV2	TRBJ2-2	ASISGTGELF
-	TRBV7-9	TRBJ2-2	ASSPPSGTGVTGELF
-	TRBV28	TRBJ2-1	ASSLNWDRENYEQF
many	TRBV12-3/TRBV12-4	TRBJ2-1	ASIPDGTSGGYNEQF
-	TRBV3-1	TRBJ2-1	ASSQAGDKYNEQF
few	TRBV20-1	TRBJ2-3	SARDGPDTQY
many	TRBV28	TRBJ2-7	ASSLAREQY
-	TRBV2	TRBJ2-1	ASSEDREPYNEQF
-	TRBV9	TRBJ2-1	ASSESRTGDYNEQF
-	TRBV18	TRBJ2-5	ASSSQGAVETQY
-	TRBV10-3	TRBJ2-7	AISESRAGGTYEQY
many	TRBV2	TRBJ2-2	ASKREINPNTGELF
-	TRBV4-1	TRBJ1-2	ASSQAGGGSDGYT
many	TRBV7-2	TRBJ1-1	ASSPDPVIHTEAF
-	TRBV28	TRBJ2-5	ASSSFTGYQETQY
few	TRBV19	TRBJ1-6	ASSGGDGSLH
-	TRBV7-8	TRBJ2-1	ASSLAPGLAVYNEQF
few	TRBV29-1	TRBJ2-5	STQEWGQGAETQY
-	TRBV12-3/TRBV12-4	TRBJ1-1	ASSHRGNTEAF
many	TRBV19	TRBJ1-2	ASSITSAVANGYT
few	TRBV20-1	TRBJ2-1	SARDKSEGRPNEQF
few	TRBV29-1	TRBJ2-6	SVWDRGNSGANVLT
few	TRBV7-9	TRBJ1-1	ASSDSSQNTEAF
-	TRBV2	TRBJ2-4	ASSDTVYQNIQY
few	TRBV6-2/TRBV6-3	TRBJ2-2	ASSYEMLDTGELF
once	TRBV7-2	TRBJ2-1	ASSFWLPDEQF
few	TRBV11-1	TRBJ1-2	ASSKTGVSYGYT
many	TRBV12-3/TRBV12-4	TRBJ2-5	ASSFSSRQETQY
-	TRBV20-1	TRBJ2-7	SATTSRYEQY
-	TRBV28	TRBJ1-3	ASIGWGPGQGNTIY
few	TRBV4-2	TRBJ1-5	ASSQESTPRGDQPQH
many	TRBV7-2	TRBJ1-1	ASSKGPGTPEAF
many	TRBV14	TRBJ2-1	ASSLPGGNEQF
many	TRBV7-2	TRBJ1-2	ASSLRDRGSYGYT
many	TRBV7-8	TRBJ2-3	ASSLTPWWGADTQY
-	TRBV7-6	TRBJ2-3	ASSPNPGQGTDTQY